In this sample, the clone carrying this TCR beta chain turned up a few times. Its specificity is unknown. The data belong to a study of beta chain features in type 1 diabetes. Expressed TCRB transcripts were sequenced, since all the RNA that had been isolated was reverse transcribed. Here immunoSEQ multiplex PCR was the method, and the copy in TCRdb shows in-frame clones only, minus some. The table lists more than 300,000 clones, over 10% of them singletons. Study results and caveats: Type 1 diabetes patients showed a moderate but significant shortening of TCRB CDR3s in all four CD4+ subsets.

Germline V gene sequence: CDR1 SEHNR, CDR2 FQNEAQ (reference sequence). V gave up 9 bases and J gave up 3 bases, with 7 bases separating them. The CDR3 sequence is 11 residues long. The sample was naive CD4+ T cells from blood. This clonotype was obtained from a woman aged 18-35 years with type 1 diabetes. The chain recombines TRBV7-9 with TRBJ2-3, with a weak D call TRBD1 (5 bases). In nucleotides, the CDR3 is TGTGCCAGACAGGTGACAGATACGCAGTATTTT. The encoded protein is CARQVTDTQYF.